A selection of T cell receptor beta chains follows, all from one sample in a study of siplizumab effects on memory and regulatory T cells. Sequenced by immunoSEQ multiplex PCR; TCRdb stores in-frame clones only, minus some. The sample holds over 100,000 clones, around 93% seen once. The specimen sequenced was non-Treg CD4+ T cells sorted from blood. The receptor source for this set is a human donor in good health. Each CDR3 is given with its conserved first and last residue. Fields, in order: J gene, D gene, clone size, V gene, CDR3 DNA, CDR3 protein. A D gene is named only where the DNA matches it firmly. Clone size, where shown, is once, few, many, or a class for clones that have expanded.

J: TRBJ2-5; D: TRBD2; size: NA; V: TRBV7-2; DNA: TGTGCCAGCAGCCGAGGACTAGCGGGGGGGCAAGAGACCCAGTACTTC; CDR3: CASSRGLAGGQETQYF
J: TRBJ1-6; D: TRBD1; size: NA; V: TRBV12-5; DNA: TGTGCTAGTGGCGACAGGGGTCATTCACCCCTCCACTTT; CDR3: CASGDRGHSPLHF
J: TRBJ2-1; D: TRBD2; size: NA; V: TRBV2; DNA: TGTGCCAGCAGCTTAGATGGACTAGCGGGCGATAATGAGCAGTTCTTC; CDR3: CASSLDGLAGDNEQFF
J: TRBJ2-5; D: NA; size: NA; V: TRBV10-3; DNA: TGTGCCATCCGTTCGACAGCCATGTTAGAGACCCAGTACTTC; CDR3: CAIRSTAMLETQYF
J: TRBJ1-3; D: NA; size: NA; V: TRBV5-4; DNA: TGTGCCAGCAGCCACAGCTTGGGGACCTCTGGAAACACCATATATTTT; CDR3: CASSHSLGTSGNTIYF
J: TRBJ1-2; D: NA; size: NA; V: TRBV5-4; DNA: TGTGCCAGCAGCTCCGAGGGGGGCCCTACTAACTATGGCTACACCTTC; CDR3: CASSSEGGPTNYGYTF
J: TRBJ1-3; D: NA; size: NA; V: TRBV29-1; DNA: TGCAGCGTTGAACAGGGTTTCTCTGGAAACACCATATATTTT; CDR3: CSVEQGFSGNTIYF
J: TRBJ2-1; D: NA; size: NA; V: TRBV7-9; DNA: TGTGCCAGCAGCTCGACAGGTTTTGATGAGCAGTTCTTC; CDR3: CASSSTGFDEQFF
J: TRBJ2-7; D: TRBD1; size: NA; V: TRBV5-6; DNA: TGTGCCAGCAGCCTTTCCCCGACAGGGGGTGGCGAGCAGTACTTC; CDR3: CASSLSPTGGGEQYF
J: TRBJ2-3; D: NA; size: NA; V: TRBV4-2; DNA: TGTGCCAGCAGCCAAGACAGGACTGGGGCAGATACGCAGTATTTT; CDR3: CASSQDRTGADTQYF
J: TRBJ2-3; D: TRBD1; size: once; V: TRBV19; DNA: TGTGCCAGTAGTCCGGCCCGGGGACAGGGCACAGATACGCAGTATTTT; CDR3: CASSPARGQGTDTQYF
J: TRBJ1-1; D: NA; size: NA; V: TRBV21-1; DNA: TGTGCCAGCAGCGACCCCCGGGGGAGGACTGAAGCTTTCTTT; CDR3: CASSDPRGRTEAFF
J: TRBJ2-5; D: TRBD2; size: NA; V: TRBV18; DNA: TGTGCCAGCTCACCTTTATTCGCTAGCGGGGGAGGTGAGACCCAGTACTTC; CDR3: CASSPLFASGGGETQYF
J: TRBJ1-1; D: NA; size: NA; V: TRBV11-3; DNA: TGTGCCAGCACCTTAATTCCAAGGTTTATGAACACTGAAGCTTTCTTT; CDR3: CASTLIPRFMNTEAFF
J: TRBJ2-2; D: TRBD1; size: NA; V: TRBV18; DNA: TGTGCCAGCTCACCCCCTAGGGACAGGGCCACCGGGGAGCTGTTTTTT; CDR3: CASSPPRDRATGELFF
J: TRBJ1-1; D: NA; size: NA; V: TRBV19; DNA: TGTGCCAGTAGTAACACAGGCCGGAAAGCTTTCTTT; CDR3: CASSNTGRKAFF
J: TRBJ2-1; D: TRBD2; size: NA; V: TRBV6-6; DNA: TGTGCCAGCAGTTTGTGCGGGGGGGACTGTGAGCAGTTCTTC; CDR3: CASSLCGGDCEQFF
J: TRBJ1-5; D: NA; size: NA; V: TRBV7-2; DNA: TGTGCCAGCAGCTTATCATGGGGGAGTGGTCAGCCCCAGCATTTT; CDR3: CASSLSWGSGQPQHF
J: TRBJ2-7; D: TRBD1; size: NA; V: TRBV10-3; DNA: TGTGCCATCAGCGCCGGGACAGGGTCGGGAGAGCAGTACTTC; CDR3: CAISAGTGSGEQYF
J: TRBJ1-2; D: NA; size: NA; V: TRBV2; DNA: TGTGCCAGCAGTGGTCAGCGGACTAACTATGGCTACACCTTC; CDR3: CASSGQRTNYGYTF
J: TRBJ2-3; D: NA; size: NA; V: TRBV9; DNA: TGTGCCAGCAGCGTAGGGGGGGCAGATACGCAGTATTTT; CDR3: CASSVGGADTQYF
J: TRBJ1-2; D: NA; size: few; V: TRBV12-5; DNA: TGTGCTAGTGGTTTGGAACAAAGAGGCTACACCTTC; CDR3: CASGLEQRGYTF
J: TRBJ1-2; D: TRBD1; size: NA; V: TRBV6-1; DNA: TGTGCCAGCAGTCGACAGGGCTTCTATGGCTACACCTTC; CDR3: CASSRQGFYGYTF
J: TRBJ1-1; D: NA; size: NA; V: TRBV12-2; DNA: TGTGCAAGTCGCTCTCCGGTACAGGGGATGTCTGAAGCTTTCTTT; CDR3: CASRSPVQGMSEAFF
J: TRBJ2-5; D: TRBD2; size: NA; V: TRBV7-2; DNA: TGTGCCAGCAGCTTACAGGGGACTAGCTCAGAGACCCAGTACTTC; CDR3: CASSLQGTSSETQYF
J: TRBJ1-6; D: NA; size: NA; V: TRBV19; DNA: TGTGCCAGTAATTGGCGGGGCAGTAATTCACCCCTCCACTTT; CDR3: CASNWRGSNSPLHF
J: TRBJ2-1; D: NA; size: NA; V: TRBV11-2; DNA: TGTGCCAGCAGCTTAGGCGCCGCGGGGCTTAATGAGCAGTTCTTC; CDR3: CASSLGAAGLNEQFF
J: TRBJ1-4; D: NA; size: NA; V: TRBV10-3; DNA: TGTGCCATCAGTTCCAGTCATAATGAAAAACTGTTTTTT; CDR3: CAISSSHNEKLFF
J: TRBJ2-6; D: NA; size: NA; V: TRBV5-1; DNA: TGCGCCAGCAGCTTCTCGAGGGGAACATCTTCTGGGGCCAACGTCCTGACTTTC; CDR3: CASSFSRGTSSGANVLTF
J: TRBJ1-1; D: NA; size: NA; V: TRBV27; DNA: TGTGCCAGCACCTCGACAGGAGAAGCTTTCTTT; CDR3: CASTSTGEAFF
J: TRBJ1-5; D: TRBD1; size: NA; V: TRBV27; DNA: TGTGCCAGCAGTTTATCGGGGACAGGGATCCGTCAGCCCCAGCATTTT; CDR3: CASSLSGTGIRQPQHF
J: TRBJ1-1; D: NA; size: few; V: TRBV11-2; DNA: TGTGCCAGCAGCTTGACTGAAGCTTTCTTT; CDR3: CASSLTEAFF
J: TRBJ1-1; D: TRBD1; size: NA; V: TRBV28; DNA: TGTGCCAGCAGTTTAGACAGGGTTAACACTGAAGCTTTCTTT; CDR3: CASSLDRVNTEAFF
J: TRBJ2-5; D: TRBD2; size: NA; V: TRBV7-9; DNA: TGTGCCAGCAGCTTCGCCCGGACTAGCGTAGAGACCCAGTACTTC; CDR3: CASSFARTSVETQYF
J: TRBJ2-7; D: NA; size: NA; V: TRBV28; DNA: TGTGCCAGCAGTTTACTTGCCCCCCTAGGGGGCGGGAGGCGAAGGTACGAGCAGTACTTC; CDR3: CASSLLAPLGGGRRRYEQYF